These T cell receptor beta chains were read from a single sample in a study of OX40 agonist ivuxolimab in advanced cancers. Here immunoSEQ multiplex PCR was the method, and the copy in TCRdb shows in-frame clones only, minus some. The data show 35,000 to 45,000 clones, roughly four fifths seen once. The source material was CD4+ or CD8+ T cells sorted from blood, sampled in a trial of the OX40 agonist ivuxolimab. All receptors come from an adult with an advanced solid tumor such as melanoma, head and neck, liver or kidney cancer. Each CDR3 is given with its conserved first and last residue. A D gene is named only where the DNA matches it firmly.

J gene | D gene | V gene | CDR3 protein
TRBJ2-7 | . | TRBV7-3 | CASSLWGQGSYEQYF
TRBJ1-2 | . | TRBV2 | CASSESAAANYGYTF
TRBJ2-7 | . | TRBV5-1 | CASRGFDSRSYEQYF
TRBJ2-1 | TRBD2 | TRBV11-3 | CASSPWTSGDHNEQFF
TRBJ1-1 | . | TRBV7-6 | CASSNGGKTEAFF
TRBJ2-2 | . | TRBV29-1 | CSVEDFNTGELFF
TRBJ2-1 | . | TRBV7-8 | CASSLASANSYNEQFF
TRBJ2-7 | . | TRBV7-9 | CASTWDRSYEQYF
TRBJ2-2 | TRBD2 | TRBV4-1 | CASSPSGGAVNGELFF
TRBJ2-3 | . | TRBV10-2 | CASSGTAGPADTQYF
TRBJ2-7 | . | TRBV11-3 | CASSLVAGSHEQYF
TRBJ2-1 | . | TRBV7-9 | CASSALANEQFF
TRBJ1-1 | TRBD1 | TRBV5-6 | CASSLGDRAEAFF